This TCR beta chain originates from a study of CD8 T cells in ankylosing spondylitis. General observations from the study: Matched ankylosing spondylitis synovial fluid reportedly showed significant enrichment of disease-linked clones. Typical of ankylosing spondylitis blood, it appeared, was a TCR beta motif of under 10 highly homologous variants.

The CDR3 length is 16 residues. V lost 2 bases to trimming and J lost 0 bases, with 11 bases between them. The germline CDR1 and CDR2 sequences are SGHTA and FQGNSA. MiXCR, applied by TCRdb to the 5' RACE reads, yields one record per CDR3 protein. The profile covers 150,000 to 200,000 distinct CDR3 sequences, with around a tenth appearing a single time and 25% to 30% taken by the ten largest. This clonotype was seen more than once but under ten times. The antigen remains unidentified. This receptor was identified in a male donor with ankylosing spondylitis or in good health (not recorded which). The chain combines TRBV7-2 with TRBJ2-1; D unclear. The material sequenced was blood, either unsorted or a sorted T cell fraction (not recorded which). The CDR3 region is CASSLMIGGSYNEQFF. CDR3 nucleotides: TGTGCCAGCAGCTTAATGATCGGCGGCTCCTACAATGAGCAGTTCTTC.